One sample yielded the 20 T cell receptor beta chains listed below, sequenced in a study of blood T cells in healthy people across ages. Together with a sample-barcoded 5' primer, a J-beta primer mix was included in a second PCR lasting about 6 to 11 cycles. MiXCR was run by TCRdb on the 5' RACE reads, yielding one entry per CDR3 protein. The sample has about 1,400,000 distinct CDR3 sequences, around two fifths seen once. What was sequenced was blood. The source is a woman aged 18-29 years in good health.

The J gene is TRBJ2-1, the V gene TRBV5-1, with D perhaps given as TRBD1 or TRBD2 (5 bases each). Germline assignment: CDR1 SGHRS and CDR2 YFSETQ. The CDR3 loop spans 14 amino acids. Trimming removed 4 bases at V and 15 bases at J, with 23 bases between. The CDR3 reads CASSPGTPQVPLFF. CDR3 nucleotide sequence: TGCGCCAGCAGCCCCGGGACCCCCCAGGTCCCGTTGTTCTTC.

The V call is TRBV10-2, the J call TRBJ2-3; a weak D match, TRBD1 (6 bases). CDR1 is WSHSY, CDR2 SAAADI, per germline. V was clipped by 2 bases and J by 8 bases, with 20 bases between them. The CDR3 spans 16 residues. In DNA form, the CDR3 reads TGCGCCAGCAGTGAGCCGACTCAGGACAGCCGGGGTACGCAGTATTTT. It codes for CASSEPTQDSRGTQYF.

In DNA form, the CDR3 reads TGTGCCAGCAGTTTTCGATTGGGGCTAGAGACCCAGTACTTC. As protein: CASSFRLGLETQYF. J is TRBJ2-5 and V is TRBV27; TRBD1 is a possible D gene (5 bases). Germline CDR1 is MNHEY and CDR2 is SMNVEV (reference sequence). Trimming cost V 3 bases and J 4 bases, with 12 bases left between them. This CDR3 comprises 14 residues.

The genes are TRBV18 and TRBJ2-7, with 7 bases lining up with TRBD1. The V and J ends lost 6 bases and 6 bases, in that order; junction bases with no gene match: 11. The CDR3 spans 14 residues. Germline V gene sequence: CDR1 KGHSH, CDR2 LQKENI. The CDR3: CASSDREKLSEQYF. The CDR3 DNA sequence: TGTGCCAGCTCTGACAGGGAGAAACTTAGCGAGCAGTACTTC.

The chain uses TRBV9 and TRBJ2-7; D remains ambiguous. Germline V gives CDR1 SGDLS, CDR2 YYNGEE. Trimming shortened V by 0 bases and J by 6 bases, and 13 bases separated the two germline ends. The CDR3 consists of 14 residues. This chain's CDR3 is CASSVGVFSGEQYF. The DNA of the CDR3 is TGTGCCAGCAGCGTAGGGGTCTTCTCTGGCGAGCAGTACTTC.

This clonotype was counted between two and nine times. The rearrangement links TRBV6-1 to TRBJ2-2; D may be TRBD1 or TRBD2 (7 bases each). Trimming shortened V by 6 bases and J by 6 bases, and 14 bases separated the two germline ends. Per the germline V gene, CDR1 is MNHNS and CDR2 is SASEGT. CDR3 length: 14 amino acids. CDR3 nucleotide sequence: TGTGCCAGCAGGGCGACAGGGAGGGCCGGGGAGCTGTTTTTT. Its translation: CASRATGRAGELFF.

The J gene is TRBJ2-1, the V gene TRBV7-3; 12 nucleotides agree with TRBD2. Germline CDR1 and CDR2: SGHTA and FQGTGA. This CDR3 is 14 amino acids long. Losses at the gene ends were 5 bases for V and 7 bases for J; bases not matched to a gene: 3. The CDR3 nucleotides read TGTGCCAGCAGCACTAGCGGGGGGACAAATGAGCAGTTCTTC. Residues: CASSTSGGTNEQFF. The whole variable domain, remainder taken from reference TRBV7-3 and TRBJ2-1, is GAGVSQTPSNKVTEKGKYVELRCDPISGHTALYWYRQSLGQGPEFLIYFQGTGAADDSGLPNDRFFAVRPEGSVSTLKIQRTERGDSAVYLCASSTSGGTNEQFFGPGTRLTVL.

The rearrangement uses TRBV6-5 and TRBJ2-1; the D is unclear. Germline assignment: CDR1 MNHEY and CDR2 SVGAGI. Trimming shortened V by 0 bases and J by 8 bases, and 5 bases separated the two germline ends. The CDR3 runs 12 residues. The CDR3 is CASSYSKYEQFF. The CDR3 region has the DNA TGTGCCAGCAGTTACTCGAAGTATGAGCAGTTCTTC.

With regard to this clonotype: Germline is not matched at one junction end, which may reflect a read error. V is TRBV18 and J is TRBJ2-7, with 7 bases matching TRBD2. Germline loops: CDR1 KGHSH, CDR2 LQKENI. The CDR3 consists of 14 residues. The CDR3 DNA sequence: TGTACCAGCTCACCAACCTCGGGGGGCTACGAGCAGTACTTC. Its translation: CTSSPTSGGYEQYF. Full variable domain (outside the CDR3, taken from reference TRBV18 and TRBJ2-7): NAGVMQNPRHLVRRRGQEARLRCSPMKGHSHVYWYRQLPEEGLKFMVYLQKENIIDESGMPKERFSAEFPKEGPSILRIQQVVRGDSAAYFCTSSPTSGGYEQYFGPGTRLTVT.

This chain joins TRBV10-3 and TRBJ2-1; 12 positions agree with TRBD1. Germline V gene sequence: CDR1 ENHRY, CDR2 SYGVKD. This CDR3 region has 14 residues. The V and J ends lost 9 bases and 9 bases, in that order; junction bases with no gene match: 9. CDR3 in DNA: TGTGCCATGACGGAGGGACAGGGGGCTCCTGAGCAGTTCTTC. Translated, it gives CAMTEGQGAPEQFF.

This clonotype came up a few times. The chain joins TRBV25-1 to TRBJ1-1; 8 bases agree with TRBD1. The CDR3 loop spans 13 amino acids. V gave up 3 bases and J gave up 3 bases; unmatched junction bases: 0. CDR1 and CDR2 from the germline V gene are MGHDK and SYGVNS. The CDR3 loop is CASSEDRDTEAFF. The DNA of the CDR3 is TGTGCCAGCAGTGAGGACAGGGACACTGAAGCTTTCTTT.

The table lists this clonotype with a few counts. The chain is built from TRBV2 and TRBJ1-5; possibly TRBD1 for D (5 bases). With 3 bases removed from V and 9 bases from J, the gap between germline ends came to 12 bases. This CDR3 contains 13 residues. Germline CDR1 and CDR2: SNHLY and FYNNEI. This CDR3 reads CASSDWGDRPQHF. The CDR3 DNA sequence: TGTGCCAGCAGTGATTGGGGGGACCGGCCCCAGCATTTT.

The rearrangement joins TRBV5-1 to TRBJ2-1; TRBD2 matches 13 bases. Germline V gene sequence: CDR1 SGHRS, CDR2 YFSETQ. Trimming removed 5 bases from V and 9 bases from J; junction bases left unmatched: 5. The CDR3 has 14 residues. The CDR3 DNA reads TGCGCCAGCAGAGAAACTAGCGGGGGGGGTGAGCAGTTCTTC. Its translation: CASRETSGGGEQFF.

The rearrangement uses TRBV12-3 or TRBV12-4 and TRBJ2-5; 11 positions match TRBD1. V trimming: 3 bases; J trimming: 4 bases; junction bases outside the gene matches: 1. CDR3 size: 14 residues. CDR3 DNA sequence: TGTGCCAGCAGTTTCGGGACAGGGGGAGAGACCCAGTACTTC. Translation: CASSFGTGGETQYF.

CDR3 in amino acids: CASSPPGQRAGTEAFF. CDR3 sequence (DNA): TGTGCCAGCAGCCCGCCGGGACAACGGGCTGGGACTGAAGCTTTCTTT. This chain joins TRBV5-6 and TRBJ1-1; D might be TRBD1 (6 bases). V lost 4 bases and J lost 5, with 21 bases in between. The germline CDR1 and CDR2 sequences are SGHDT and YYEEEE. The CDR3 has 16 amino acids.

This clonotype was counted once. This rearrangement joins TRBV28 to TRBJ2-1; TRBD2 might be the D (6 bases). The end of the DNA aligns better with TRBJ2-7, so the J call may be wrong. From germline, CDR1 is MDHEN and CDR2 SYDVKM. There are 15 residues in the CDR3. The CDR3 loop is CASKNFRDSDYEQYF. The CDR3 DNA is TGTGCCAGCAAGAACTTCCGGGACTCCGACTATGAGCAGTACTTC.

The chain is built from TRBV5-1 and TRBJ1-5; 7 bases agree with TRBD1. CDR1 and CDR2 from the germline V gene are SGHRS and YFSETQ. This CDR3 is 18 amino acids long. After removal of 4 bases from V and 2 bases from J, the junction contained 15 bases not matched to a gene. The CDR3 DNA is TGCGCCAGCAGCCTGGAGTGGCAGGGGGGAAAAGGCAATCAGCCCCAGCATTTT. Its protein product is CASSLEWQGGKGNQPQHF.

There are a few counts of this clonotype. The chain couples TRBV12-3 or TRBV12-4 to TRBJ2-4; D gene ambiguous. The DNA end is more similar to TRBJ2-7, so the J call may be wrong. The CDR3 covers 14 residues. DNA of the CDR3: TGTGCCAGCAGTTTAAGGGATTATGTCTACGAGCAGTACTTC. Translation gives CASSLRDYVYEQYF.

This clonotype occurred a few times. This chain uses TRBV12-3 or TRBV12-4 with TRBJ1-1; 7 bases fit TRBD1. The CDR3 runs 13 residues. J was trimmed by 10 bases and V by 0 bases; bases with no gene match: 5. This CDR3 reads CASSLAGGLAAFF. The CDR3 DNA is TGTGCCAGCAGTTTAGCAGGGGGCTTAGCAGCTTTCTTT.

The chain combines TRBV6-6 with TRBJ2-4; 7 bases match TRBD2. The DNA end is more similar to TRBJ2-7, so the J call may be wrong. Germline CDR1 and CDR2: MNHNY and SVGAGI (reference sequence). The CDR3 loop spans 15 amino acids. CDR3 coding DNA: TGTGCCAGCAGTCCGATGGGAGGGGCCGCGTACGAGCAGTACTTC. Translated, it gives CASSPMGGAAYEQYF.